Listed below are T cell receptor beta chains from one sample, sequenced in a study of CD8 T cells in Susac syndrome. TCRdb independently ran MiXCR on the immunoSEQ multiplex PCR reads; one entry per CDR3 protein. Of hundreds of thousands of distinct CDR3 sequences in the sample, roughly 94% were seen once. The sequencing sample was made of CD4+ T cells from PBMCs. The receptors were gathered from a human donor with multiple sclerosis. Both conserved end residues are part of each CDR3.

j_gene,v_gene,CDR3aa
TRBJ1-6,TRBV3-1,CASSHYESSYNSPLHF
TRBJ2-6,TRBV30,CAWRGNRETGANVLTF
TRBJ1-1,TRBV30,CAWKGQLMAEAFF
TRBJ2-7,TRBV11-2,CASSLNQDPSYEQYF
TRBJ1-1,TRBV20-1,CSARVGSLMNTEAFF
TRBJ2-7,TRBV7-9,CASSMGAGYEQYF
TRBJ2-1,TRBV12-3/TRBV12-4,CASSPGTANEQFF
TRBJ1-4,TRBV6-1,CASSTYRGATNEKLFF
TRBJ2-5,TRBV30,CAWKVLAAQETQYF
TRBJ1-2,TRBV25-1,CASSEGQKDGYTF
TRBJ2-5,TRBV3-1,CASSHDVVQETQYF
TRBJ2-1,TRBV9,CASSVWPGTIYNEQFF
TRBJ2-3,TRBV3-1,CASSSSGVRTDTQYF
TRBJ2-1,TRBV11-3,CASSLGVAGGGEQFF
TRBJ2-5,TRBV18,CASSRETQETQYF
TRBJ2-7,TRBV29-1,CSVEWDRGSNEQYF
TRBJ2-5,TRBV5-1,CASSLGGGFPQYF
TRBJ2-1,TRBV2,CASSERGGPGFEQFF
TRBJ1-5,TRBV10-3,CAIGLGGSNQPQHF
TRBJ1-5,TRBV12-3/TRBV12-4,CASSYRVGGNQPQHF
TRBJ2-1,TRBV30,CAWSWNTYNEQFF
TRBJ2-1,TRBV7-2,CASSARLTSNEQFF
TRBJ2-1,TRBV4-2,CASSQGNSGETGEQFF
TRBJ2-1,TRBV7-6,CASSSQEAGASEQFF
TRBJ2-7,TRBV19,CASSGVSGPYEQYF
TRBJ1-1,TRBV12-3/TRBV12-4,CASRKTENTEAFF
TRBJ1-1,TRBV30,CAWSPRNEAFF
TRBJ2-3,TRBV12-3/TRBV12-4,CASSFRQSHTDTQYF
TRBJ1-2,TRBV10-3,CAISGRDRSYGYTF
TRBJ2-7,TRBV3-1,CASSQERTGGSSYEQYF
TRBJ1-6,TRBV13,CASSRGRVNSPLHF
TRBJ2-7,TRBV12-5,CASGFGTGTYEQYF
TRBJ2-1,TRBV7-9,CASSLGAGVYERYNEQFF
TRBJ1-1,TRBV5-1,CASSLVQVDTEAFF
TRBJ2-3,TRBV29-1,CSVGPTSGGPGDTQYF
TRBJ2-3,TRBV25-1,CASSEYGADTQYF
TRBJ1-1,TRBV28,CASSSGGTEAFF
TRBJ2-5,TRBV7-8,CASSLPTTGFGETQYF
TRBJ2-3,TRBV6-5,CASKDSEADTQYF
TRBJ2-5,TRBV3-1,CASSHEETQYF
TRBJ2-7,TRBV3-1,CASSQPGLAGVSYEQYF
TRBJ2-2,TRBV24-1,CATSGKGANTGELFF
TRBJ2-1,TRBV20-1,CSASRASGGAWSYNEQFF
TRBJ1-1,TRBV12-3/TRBV12-4,CASRSGVEAFF
TRBJ2-3,TRBV10-3,CAISESISPASTDTQYF
TRBJ2-1,TRBV5-1,CASSLGLGIDNEQFF
TRBJ1-6,TRBV3-1,CASSQFEGALHF